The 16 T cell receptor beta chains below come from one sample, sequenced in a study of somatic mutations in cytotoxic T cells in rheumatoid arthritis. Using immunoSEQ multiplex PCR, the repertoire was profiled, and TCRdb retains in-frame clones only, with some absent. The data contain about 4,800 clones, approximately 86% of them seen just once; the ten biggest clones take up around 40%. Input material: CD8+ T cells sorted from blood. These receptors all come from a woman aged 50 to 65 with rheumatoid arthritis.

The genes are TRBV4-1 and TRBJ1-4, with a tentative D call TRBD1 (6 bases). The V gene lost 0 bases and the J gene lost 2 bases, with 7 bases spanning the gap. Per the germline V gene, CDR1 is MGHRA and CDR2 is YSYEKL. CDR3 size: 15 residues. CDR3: CASSQEQGTNEKLFF. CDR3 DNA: TGCGCCAGCAGCCAAGAGCAGGGGACTAATGAAAAACTGTTTTTT.

The CDR3 here is CASRTEIMNTEAFF. Written as DNA, the CDR3 is TGTGCCAGCAGAACAGAGATCATGAACACTGAAGCTTTCTTT. V usage is TRBV25-1 and J usage is TRBJ1-1, with no clear D. The CDR3 has 14 residues. Germline V CDR1 and CDR2: MGHDK, SYGVNS. Trimming left V 6 bases short and J 0 bases short, with 11 bases between.

The CDR3 DNA sequence: TGTGCCAGCAGTGTTAGGACAGGGGGCAATGAGCAGTTCTTC. Encoded protein: CASSVRTGGNEQFF. The chain employs TRBV2 and TRBJ2-1; TRBD1 aligns across 10 bases. The germline CDR1 and CDR2 sequences are SNHLY and FYNNEI. The CDR3 extends over 14 amino acids. The J segment lost 6 bases and the V segment lost 4 bases, leaving 3 bases of the junction unmatched.

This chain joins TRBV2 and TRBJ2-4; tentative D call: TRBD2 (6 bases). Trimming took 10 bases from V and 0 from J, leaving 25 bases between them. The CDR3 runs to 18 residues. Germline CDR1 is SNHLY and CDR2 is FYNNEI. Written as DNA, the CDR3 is TGTGCCACCCTTTCCGAGGGGACTGAGACTCTAGCCAAAAACATTCAGTACTTC. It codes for CATLSEGTETLAKNIQYF. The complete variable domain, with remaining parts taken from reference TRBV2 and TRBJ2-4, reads EPEVTQTPSHQVTQMGQEVILRCVPISNHLYFYWYRQILGQKVEFLVSFYNNEISEKSEIFDDQFSVERPDGSNFTLKIRSTKLEDSAMYFCATLSEGTETLAKNIQYFGAGTRLSVL.

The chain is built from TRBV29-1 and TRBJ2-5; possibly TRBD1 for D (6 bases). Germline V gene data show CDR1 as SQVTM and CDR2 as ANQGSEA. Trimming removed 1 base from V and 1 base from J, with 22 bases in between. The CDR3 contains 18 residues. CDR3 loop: CSVEGRVGHPPIQETQYF. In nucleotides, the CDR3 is TGCAGCGTTGAAGGGCGGGTGGGACATCCCCCTATCCAAGAGACCCAGTACTTC.

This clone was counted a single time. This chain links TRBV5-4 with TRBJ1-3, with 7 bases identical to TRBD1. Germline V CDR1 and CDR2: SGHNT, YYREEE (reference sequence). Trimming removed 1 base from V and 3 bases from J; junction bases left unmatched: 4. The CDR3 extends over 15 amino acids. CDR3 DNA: TGTGCCAGCAGCTTGACAGGGGATAGTGGAAACACCATATATTTT. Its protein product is CASSLTGDSGNTIYF. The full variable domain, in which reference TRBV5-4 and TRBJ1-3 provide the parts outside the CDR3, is ETGVTQSPTHLIKTRGQQVTLRCSSQSGHNTVSWYQQALGQGPQFIFQYYREEENGRGNFPPRFSGLQFPNYSSELNVNALELDDSALYLCASSLTGDSGNTIYFGEGSWLTVV.

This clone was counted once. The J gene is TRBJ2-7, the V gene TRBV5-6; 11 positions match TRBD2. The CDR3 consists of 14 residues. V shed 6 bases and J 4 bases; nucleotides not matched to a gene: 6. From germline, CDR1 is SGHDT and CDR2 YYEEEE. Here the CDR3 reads CASTQLAGVYEQYF. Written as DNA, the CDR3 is TGTGCCAGCACCCAACTAGCGGGGGTATACGAGCAGTACTTC.

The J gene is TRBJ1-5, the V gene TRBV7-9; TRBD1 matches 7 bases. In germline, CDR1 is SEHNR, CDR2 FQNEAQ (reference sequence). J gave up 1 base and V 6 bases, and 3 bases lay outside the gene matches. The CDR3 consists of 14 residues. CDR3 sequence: CASRPQGSNQPQHF. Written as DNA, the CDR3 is TGTGCCAGCAGGCCACAGGGGAGCAATCAGCCCCAGCATTTT. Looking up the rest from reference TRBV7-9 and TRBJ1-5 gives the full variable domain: DTGVSQNPRHKITKRGQNVTFRCDPISEHNRLYWYRQTLGQGPEFLTYFQNEAQLEKSRLLSDRFSAERPKGSFSTLEIQRTEQGDSAMYLCASRPQGSNQPQHFGDGTRLSIL.

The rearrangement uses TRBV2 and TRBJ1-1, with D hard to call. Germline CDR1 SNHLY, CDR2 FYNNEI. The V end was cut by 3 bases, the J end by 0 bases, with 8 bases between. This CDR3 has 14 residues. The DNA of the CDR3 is TGTGCCAGCAGTGAGGGCAATTTGAACACTGAAGCTTTCTTT. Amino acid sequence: CASSEGNLNTEAFF.

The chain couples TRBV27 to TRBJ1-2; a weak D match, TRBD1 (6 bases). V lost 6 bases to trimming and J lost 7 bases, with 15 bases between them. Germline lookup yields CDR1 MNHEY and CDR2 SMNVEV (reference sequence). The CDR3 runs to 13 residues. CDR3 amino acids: CASSLLGASGYTF. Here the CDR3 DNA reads TGTGCCAGCAGCCTTCTGGGGGCTAGTGGCTACACCTTC.

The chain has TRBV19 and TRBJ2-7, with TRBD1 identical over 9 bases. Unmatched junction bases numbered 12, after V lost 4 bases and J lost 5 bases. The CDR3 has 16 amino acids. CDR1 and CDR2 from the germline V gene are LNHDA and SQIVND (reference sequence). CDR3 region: CASSKDRDRAGHEQYF. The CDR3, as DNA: TGTGCCAGTAGTAAGGACCGGGACAGGGCTGGCCACGAGCAGTACTTC.

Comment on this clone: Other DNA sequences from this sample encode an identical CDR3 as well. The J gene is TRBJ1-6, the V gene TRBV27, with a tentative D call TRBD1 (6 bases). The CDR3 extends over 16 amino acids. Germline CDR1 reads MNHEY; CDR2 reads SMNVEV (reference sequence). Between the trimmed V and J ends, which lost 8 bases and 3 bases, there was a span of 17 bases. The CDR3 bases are TGTGCCAGCTCGATCAAGACAGGCGGCTATAATTCACCCCTCCACTTT. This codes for CASSIKTGGYNSPLHF.

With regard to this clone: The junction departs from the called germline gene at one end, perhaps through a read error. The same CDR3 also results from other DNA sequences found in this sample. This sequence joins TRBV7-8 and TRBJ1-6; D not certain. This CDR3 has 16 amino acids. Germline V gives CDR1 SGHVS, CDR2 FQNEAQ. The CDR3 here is CASSVDRVNVDSPLHF. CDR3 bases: TGTGCCAGCAGCGTAGACCGGGTGAATGTGGATTCCCCCCTCCACTTT.

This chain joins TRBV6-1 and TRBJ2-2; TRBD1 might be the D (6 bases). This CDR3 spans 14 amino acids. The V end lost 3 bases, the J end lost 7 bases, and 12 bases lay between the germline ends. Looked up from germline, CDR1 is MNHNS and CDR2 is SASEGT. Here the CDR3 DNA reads TGTGCCAGCAGTGATGGCAGGGGAAACGGGGAGCTGTTTTTT. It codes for CASSDGRGNGELFF.

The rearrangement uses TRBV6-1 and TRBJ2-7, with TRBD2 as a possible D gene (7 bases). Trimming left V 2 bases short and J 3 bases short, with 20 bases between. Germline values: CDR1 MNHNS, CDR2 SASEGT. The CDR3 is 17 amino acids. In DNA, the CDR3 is TGTGCCAGCAGTGAAACGCCCCAGGGGACTAACTACTACGAGCAGTACTTC. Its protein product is CASSETPQGTNYYEQYF.

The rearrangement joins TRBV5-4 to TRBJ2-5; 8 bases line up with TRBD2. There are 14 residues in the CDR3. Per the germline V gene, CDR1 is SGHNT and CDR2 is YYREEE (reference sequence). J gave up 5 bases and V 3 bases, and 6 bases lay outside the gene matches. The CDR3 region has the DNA TGTGCCAGCAGCTCTCGGGGGGGCCGGGAGACCCAGTACTTC. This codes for CASSSRGGRETQYF.